The rows below give T cell receptor beta chains drawn from one sample of a study of CD8 T cells in ankylosing spondylitis. One entry per CDR3 protein results from TCRdb running MiXCR on the 5' RACE reads. The table lists approximately 250,000 distinct CDR3 sequences, about 24% of them singletons. The sequenced sample was blood, either unsorted or a sorted T cell fraction (not recorded which). These receptors originate from a male donor with ankylosing spondylitis or in good health (not recorded which). The CDR3 runs from the conserved cysteine through the conserved F or W. The D gene is left open where the match is weak. Expanded clones get a size class; other rows say once, few or many, or leave the size out.

D	J	size	V	CDR3	DNA
.	TRBJ2-7	.	TRBV5-5	CASSLVFQLRLSSYEQYF	TGTGCCAGCAGCTTGGTTTTCCAGCTCCGACTTTCCTCCTACGAGCAGTACTTC
TRBD1	TRBJ2-7	many	TRBV20-1	CSARDLGQGAKQYF	TGCAGTGCTAGAGATCTGGGGCAGGGGGCCAAGCAGTACTTC
TRBD2	TRBJ2-5	.	TRBV5-1	CASSGLAGASLETQYF	TGCGCCAGCAGCGGACTAGCGGGGGCCTCCCTCGAGACCCAGTACTTC
.	TRBJ1-6	once	TRBV5-1	CASSLALSDSPLHF	TGCGCCAGCAGCTTGGCCCTCTCAGATTCACCCCTCCACTTT
.	TRBJ2-3	many	TRBV6-1	CASSEVGGTDTQYF	TGTGCCAGCAGTGAAGTAGGTGGGACAGATACGCAGTATTTT
TRBD1	TRBJ1-4	few	TRBV20-1	CSASVRGPEKLFF	TGCAGTGCTAGCGTCAGGGGGCCTGAAAAACTGTTTTTT
.	TRBJ2-1	few	TRBV20-1	CSPYPGQPYNEQFF	TGCAGTCCCTATCCCGGACAGCCCTACAATGAGCAGTTCTTC
.	TRBJ2-5	.	TRBV6-6	CASSYLKETQYF	TGTGCCAGCAGTTACCTTAAAGAGACCCAGTACTTC
.	TRBJ2-7	.	TRBV6-5	CASSQDSTSYEQYF	TGTGCCAGCAGTCAGGACTCCACCTCCTACGAGCAGTACTTC
.	TRBJ1-6	many	TRBV12-3/TRBV12-4	CASNTGFSSPLHF	TGTGCCAGCAACACAGGGTTTTCTTCACCCCTCCACTTT
.	TRBJ1-2	.	TRBV12-3/TRBV12-4	CASSFRGGHYGYTF	TGTGCCAGCAGTTTCAGGGGAGGGCACTATGGCTACACCTTC
TRBD1	TRBJ2-1	many	TRBV12-3/TRBV12-4	CASSQGQGTYNEQFF	TGTGCCAGCAGCCAGGGACAGGGCACCTACAATGAGCAGTTCTTC
.	TRBJ1-2	few	TRBV20-1	CSATQGNYGYTF	TGCAGTGCGACTCAGGGAAACTATGGCTACACCTTC
TRBD2	TRBJ2-1	many	TRBV20-1	CSARTSGGVQNEQFF	TGCAGTGCTAGGACTAGCGGGGGAGTACAGAATGAGCAGTTCTTC
TRBD2	TRBJ2-5	many	TRBV10-3	CAISEPGGVAETQYF	TGTGCCATCAGTGAGCCGGGAGGGGTTGCAGAGACCCAGTACTTC
.	TRBJ2-3	many	TRBV20-1	CTVPGGGTDTQYF	TGCACCGTCCCCGGGGGTGGGACAGATACGCAGTATTTT
.	TRBJ1-1	.	TRBV21-1	CASSKDGQNTEAFF	TGTGCCAGCAGCAAAGATGGACAGAACACTGAAGCTTTCTTT
.	TRBJ1-2	many	TRBV12-3/TRBV12-4	CASRQGGGGYTF	TGTGCCAGCAGACAGGGAGGGGGGGGCTACACCTTC
TRBD1	TRBJ1-6	.	TRBV2	CASNTGGAGSPLHF	TGTGCCAGCAACACAGGGGGCGCGGGATCACCCCTCCACTTT
.	TRBJ2-7	.	TRBV10-2	CASSGAGVGEQYF	TGCGCCAGCAGTGGGGCGGGTGTAGGCGAGCAGTACTTC
.	TRBJ1-1	many	TRBV20-1	CSASDYALLNTEAFF	TGCAGTGCTAGTGACTACGCCCTTCTGAACACTGAAGCTTTCTTT
TRBD2	TRBJ2-1	.	TRBV2	CASRGFGTSGGDYNEQFF	TGTGCCAGCAGGGGATTCGGGACTAGCGGGGGGGACTACAATGAGCAGTTCTTC
TRBD1	TRBJ2-3	.	TRBV5-1	CASSPSVATGVGDTQYF	TGCGCCAGCAGCCCCTCTGTGGCGACAGGGGTAGGGGATACGCAGTATTTT
TRBD1	TRBJ1-5	few	TRBV12-3/TRBV12-4	CASQGASNQPQHF	TGTGCCAGCCAGGGGGCTAGCAATCAGCCCCAGCATTTT
TRBD1	TRBJ2-2	many	TRBV4-2	CASSLGQGAGELFF	TGTGCCAGCAGCCTAGGACAGGGGGCCGGGGAGCTGTTTTTT
.	TRBJ2-1	.	TRBV20-1	CSARGFGNEQFF	TGCAGTGCTAGAGGGTTTGGGAATGAGCAGTTCTTC
TRBD1	TRBJ2-1	few	TRBV18	CASSSTSGTGSFYEQFF	TGTGCCAGCTCAAGTACCTCCGGGACAGGGTCCTTCTATGAGCAGTTCTTC
TRBD2	TRBJ2-3	many	TRBV7-2	CASSLSGTSGGDTQYF	TGTGCCAGCAGCTTAAGCGGGACCAGCGGGGGAGATACGCAGTATTTT
.	TRBJ2-3	.	TRBV15	CATSKFMGMGTQYF	TGTGCCACCAGCAAGTTTATGGGAATGGGAACGCAGTATTTT
TRBD1	TRBJ2-1	.	TRBV19	CASSIAGTGTEQFF	TGTGCCAGTAGTATAGCCGGGACAGGGACTGAGCAGTTCTTC
.	TRBJ1-6	.	TRBV20-1	CSATSGRTANSPLHF	TGCAGTGCTACGAGTGGGCGGACAGCTAATTCACCCCTCCACTTT
.	TRBJ2-1	.	TRBV7-9	CASSISRGEQFF	TGTGCCAGCAGCATTTCGAGAGGGGAGCAGTTCTTC